This T cell receptor (beta chain) is drawn from a study of T cells in Graves' hyperthyroidism and ophthalmopathy. Study conclusions and caveats: Researchers report that a 13 V-J model separated ophthalmopathy from stable hyperthyroidism. Blood held most thyroid clonotypes expanded above 0.001 frequency.

Authors of the study amplified TCR beta CDR3 regions from RNA transcripts. Carried out on the TCR CDR3, a first-round RT-PCR used the HTBI primer set. From the multiplex PCR reads, TCRdb called clonotypes with MiXCR, one entry per CDR3 protein. The table records over 300,000 distinct CDR3 sequences, about 13% of them present only once. Uncontrolled infection, other autoimmune disease, pregnancy or lactation barred patients from enrollment. Out of 10 ml of fresh peripheral blood came the PBMCs. In its sample, this clonotype was seen many times. Its antigen is not identified. The TCR originated in a middle-aged woman with Graves' ophthalmopathy. Source material: blood.

The CDR3 DNA is TGTGCCAGCAGTGAAAGAATCGAAGCTTTCTTT. Amino acid sequence: CASSERIEAFF. The V call is TRBV6-1, the J call TRBJ1-1; D gene ambiguous. The CDR3 is 11 residues long. V dropped 2 bases and J dropped 8 bases, with 6 bases sitting between them. The germline V gene encodes CDR1 MNHNS and CDR2 SASEGT.